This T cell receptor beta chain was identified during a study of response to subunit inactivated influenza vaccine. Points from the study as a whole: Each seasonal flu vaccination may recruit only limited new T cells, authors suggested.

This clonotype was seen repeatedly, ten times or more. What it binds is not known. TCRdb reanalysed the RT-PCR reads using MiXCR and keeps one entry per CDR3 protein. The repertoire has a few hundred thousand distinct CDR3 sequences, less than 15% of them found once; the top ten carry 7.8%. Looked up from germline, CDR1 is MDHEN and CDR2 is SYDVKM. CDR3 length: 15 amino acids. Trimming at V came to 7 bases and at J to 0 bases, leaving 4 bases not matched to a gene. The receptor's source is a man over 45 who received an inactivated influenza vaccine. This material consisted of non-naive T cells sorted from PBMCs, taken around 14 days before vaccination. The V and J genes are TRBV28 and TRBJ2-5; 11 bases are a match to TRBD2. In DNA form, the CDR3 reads TGTGCCAGCAATATGGGACTAGCGGACCAAGAGACCCAGTACTTC. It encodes CASNMGLADQETQYF.